The 6 T cell receptor beta chains reported below all come from one sample, sequenced in a study of blood T cells in healthy people across ages. Together with a sample-barcoded 5' primer, a J-beta primer mix was included in a second PCR lasting about 7 to 12 cycles. TCRdb reprocessed the 5' RACE reads with MiXCR, giving one entry per CDR3 protein. The data show about 1,500,000 distinct CDR3 sequences, about 40% seen once. Sequencing was performed on blood. The source of these receptors is a woman under 30 in good health.

V is TRBV12-3 or TRBV12-4 and J is TRBJ2-1; D may be TRBD2 (6 bases). The V and J ends lost 6 bases and 9 bases respectively, with 15 bases between them. The length of the CDR3 is 13 residues. The CDR3 loop is CASSLGGLAEQFF. The CDR3, as DNA: TGTGCCAGCAGCCTGGGAGGCCTGGCTGAGCAGTTCTTC.

The V gene is TRBV29-1, the J gene TRBJ1-1; 8 bases fit TRBD1. The V segment lost 6 bases and the J segment 1 base; nucleotides outside the gene matches: 4. Per the germline V gene, CDR1 is SQVTM and CDR2 is ANQGSEA. This CDR3 is built from 13 residues. CDR3: CSVDRGGNTEAFF. The CDR3 DNA sequence: TGCAGCGTAGACAGGGGTGGGAACACTGAAGCTTTCTTT.

This clonotype has at least ten counts. The CDR3 reads CSATAQETQYF. The CDR3 DNA sequence: TGCAGTGCTACAGCCCAAGAGACCCAGTACTTC. This chain connects TRBV20-1 to TRBJ2-5; unclear D gene. Germline CDR1 is DFQATT and CDR2 is SNEGSKA (reference sequence). V gave up 4 bases and J gave up 1 base, with 4 bases separating them. This CDR3 has 11 residues.

CDR3 protein: CASSAPGRSLSGANVLTF. CDR3 DNA sequence: TGTGCCAGCAGCGCCCCGGGACGGAGCCTCTCTGGGGCCAACGTCCTGACTTTC. The chain links TRBV6-1 to TRBJ2-6; the D gene could be TRBD1 or TRBD2 (5 bases each). V was clipped by 6 bases and J by 0 bases, with 18 bases between them. Germline loops: CDR1 MNHNS, CDR2 SASEGT. The CDR3 loop spans 18 amino acids.

The V and J genes are TRBV15 and TRBJ2-1; possibly TRBD2 for D (5 bases). The CDR3 length is 13 residues. Germline V gene lookup returns CDR1 LNHNV and CDR2 YYDKDF (reference sequence). The V gene lost 0 bases and the J gene lost 8 bases, with 8 bases spanning the gap. CDR3 in amino acids: CATSRDLEDEQFF. The CDR3 bases are TGTGCCACCAGCAGAGATTTGGAGGATGAGCAGTTCTTC.

The chain combines TRBV7-9 with TRBJ1-1, with TRBD1 as a possible D gene (5 bases). The CDR3 runs 15 residues. V dropped 3 bases and J dropped 1 base, with 12 bases sitting between them. CDR1 SEHNR and CDR2 FQNEAQ come from the germline V gene (reference sequence). The CDR3 loop reads CASSFRKQANTEAFF. As DNA, the CDR3 is TGTGCCAGCAGCTTTCGGAAACAGGCGAACACTGAAGCTTTCTTT.